Listed below are T cell receptor beta chains from one sample, sequenced in a study of CD8+ T cells in alopecia areata. Sequencing used immunoSEQ multiplex PCR; TCRdb keeps in-frame clones, though not all of them. Counted here are around 170,000 clones, 51% occurring once; the ten biggest clones make up 10%. The sample was CD8+ T cells sorted from blood, taken around week 53, from a patient treated with tofacitinib. The receptors come from a human donor with alopecia areata. The CDR3 runs from the conserved cysteine through the conserved F or W. D genes are given only for firm matches. Clone sizes are given selectively: once, few, many, or a class where the clone is expanded.

few,-,TRBJ1-1,TRBV6-5,CASSYILAGNTEAFF,TGTGCCAGCAGTTATATCTTAGCAGGGAACACTGAAGCTTTCTTT
-,-,TRBJ2-3,TRBV29-1,CSVDGGRGSTDTQYF,TGCAGCGTTGATGGCGGCAGGGGAAGCACAGATACGCAGTATTTT
-,-,TRBJ2-3,TRBV5-5,CASSTRADTQYF,TGTGCCAGCAGTACCCGGGCAGATACGCAGTATTTT
-,-,TRBJ2-6,TRBV10-3,CAISGFPGANVLTF,TGTGCCATCTCCGGATTTCCTGGGGCCAACGTCCTGACTTTC
-,-,TRBJ2-5,TRBV5-1,CASSLVGEETQYF,TGCGCCAGCAGCTTGGTGGGAGAGGAGACCCAGTACTTC
-,-,TRBJ2-2,TRBV25-1,CASSGGPTTGELFF,TGTGCCAGCAGCGGGGGGCCGACCACCGGGGAGCTGTTTTTT
few,-,TRBJ1-1,TRBV30,CAWSWGGHTEAFF,TGTGCCTGGAGTTGGGGAGGGCACACTGAAGCTTTCTTT
-,-,TRBJ2-7,TRBV27,CASRPGGYYEQYF,TGTGCCAGCAGACCCGGAGGCTACTACGAGCAGTACTTC
-,-,TRBJ2-5,TRBV5-4,CASSLGSGRPTKETQYF,TGTGCCAGCAGCTTGGGGAGCGGGCGGCCCACTAAAGAGACCCAGTACTTC
-,-,TRBJ2-2,TRBV4-3,CASSLSGAGELFF,TGCGCCAGCAGCCTATCCGGGGCCGGGGAGCTGTTTTTT
-,-,TRBJ2-3,TRBV28,CASSFSGSTDTQYF,TGTGCCAGCAGTTTTTCGGGGAGCACAGATACGCAGTATTTT
few,-,TRBJ2-2,TRBV2,CANSLGTGELFF,TGTGCCAATTCTCTAGGGACCGGGGAGCTGTTTTTT
few,-,TRBJ2-7,TRBV7-9,CASSLRPGSYNSYEQYF,TGTGCCAGCAGCTTACGTCCTGGCAGCTATAACTCCTACGAGCAGTACTTC
-,-,TRBJ2-7,TRBV7-9,CASSLGIGEQYF,TGTGCCAGCAGCCTCGGGATAGGCGAGCAGTACTTC
-,-,TRBJ2-7,TRBV30,CAWSVSGPYEQYF,TGTGCCTGGAGTGTATCGGGGCCGTACGAGCAGTACTTC
-,-,TRBJ1-2,TRBV19,CASSIVPETANYGYTF,TGTGCCAGTAGTATCGTCCCCGAGACGGCGAACTATGGCTACACCTTC
-,-,TRBJ1-5,TRBV7-2,CASSQDRSNQPQHF,TGTGCCAGCAGTCAAGACCGGAGCAATCAGCCCCAGCATTTT
-,-,TRBJ1-5,TRBV5-4,CASSLGSGGNQPQHF,TGTGCCAGCAGCTTGGGGAGTGGCGGCAATCAGCCCCAGCATTTT
-,TRBD1,TRBJ1-1,TRBV6-5,CASRIQGGAEAFF,TGTGCCAGCAGGATCCAGGGGGGGGCTGAAGCTTTCTTT
many,-,TRBJ1-1,TRBV5-6,CASSLGRRGTEAFF,TGTGCCAGCAGCTTGGGGAGGAGGGGCACTGAAGCTTTCTTT
-,-,TRBJ2-2,TRBV15,CATSAGLGELFF,TGTGCCACCAGCGCAGGGTTAGGCGAGCTGTTTTTT
few,TRBD1,TRBJ1-6,TRBV11-2,CASSLEQGYSPLHF,TGTGCCAGCAGCTTAGAACAGGGGTACTCACCCCTCCACTTT
-,-,TRBJ2-3,TRBV7-8,CASSPVTTDTQYF,TGTGCCAGCAGCCCCGTAACCACAGATACGCAGTATTTT
-,TRBD1,TRBJ1-1,TRBV5-1,CASSLERGRNEAFF,TGCGCCAGCAGCTTGGAAAGGGGGCGAAATGAAGCTTTCTTT
-,TRBD1,TRBJ1-1,TRBV11-2,CASTRTGDLEAFF,TGTGCCAGCACCAGAACAGGGGACCTTGAAGCTTTCTTT
-,-,TRBJ2-1,TRBV15,CATSTDRDTSSNEQFF,TGTGCCACCAGCACAGATCGGGATACCTCCTCCAATGAGCAGTTCTTC
-,-,TRBJ1-1,TRBV27,CASSLSPVAVNTEAFF,TGTGCCAGCAGTTTATCGCCCGTCGCAGTGAACACTGAAGCTTTCTTT
-,TRBD2,TRBJ2-1,TRBV13,CASTLGSGVIEQFF,TGTGCCAGCACCTTGGGTAGCGGGGTTATTGAGCAGTTCTTC
-,-,TRBJ2-7,TRBV5-1,CASSLEGQPREEQYF,TGCGCCAGCAGCTTGGAAGGACAGCCCCGTGAAGAGCAGTACTTC
few,-,TRBJ2-3,TRBV7-9,CASLIDLTDTQYF,TGTGCCAGCCTCATAGACCTCACAGATACGCAGTATTTT
few,-,TRBJ1-2,TRBV29-1,CSVEGNYGYTF,TGCAGCGTTGAGGGCAACTATGGCTACACCTTC
few,-,TRBJ1-5,TRBV15,CATSNGVIQPQHF,TGTGCCACCAGTAACGGGGTAATTCAGCCCCAGCATTTT
-,TRBD1,TRBJ2-7,TRBV30,CAWDPGQTLGEQYF,TGTGCCTGGGACCCGGGACAGACTCTGGGCGAGCAGTACTTC
-,-,TRBJ2-7,TRBV7-2,CASSTRRGNYEQYF,TGTGCCAGCAGCACCCGGAGGGGCAACTACGAGCAGTACTTC
-,-,TRBJ2-5,TRBV6-5,CASTPDGEETQYF,TGTGCCAGCACACCGGACGGGGAAGAGACCCAGTACTTC
-,-,TRBJ2-3,TRBV6-5,CASSPSGSTDTQYF,TGTGCCAGCAGTCCAAGCGGTAGCACAGATACGCAGTATTTT
-,TRBD2,TRBJ2-3,TRBV5-4,CASGTAAGGLTDTQYF,TGTGCCAGCGGGACCGCAGCGGGGGGGCTAACAGATACGCAGTATTTT
-,TRBD1,TRBJ1-4,TRBV19,CASRKDRGTRKLFF,TGTGCCAGTAGAAAGGACAGGGGGACTCGAAAACTGTTTTTT
-,-,TRBJ2-3,TRBV13,CASSLTRDTQYF,TGTGCCAGCAGCTTAACTAGGGATACGCAGTATTTT
once,-,TRBJ2-7,TRBV5-4,CASHRWGSGYEQYF,TGTGCCAGCCATCGTTGGGGCAGCGGATACGAGCAGTACTTC
-,TRBD2,TRBJ2-5,TRBV4-1,CASSQPGGGTETQYF,TGCGCCAGCAGCCAACCGGGGGGAGGAACGGAGACCCAGTACTTC
few,TRBD1,TRBJ2-1,TRBV11-2,CASSKGGGQVYNEQFF,TGTGCCAGCAGCAAGGGTGGGGGACAGGTCTACAATGAGCAGTTCTTC
-,-,TRBJ1-4,TRBV4-3,CASSSTTVGFLFF,TGCGCCAGCAGCTCAACGACGGTGGGCTTTCTGTTTTTT
once,-,TRBJ1-2,TRBV27,CASSPTSPPNYGYTF,TGTGCCAGCAGTCCGACCTCTCCCCCCAACTATGGCTACACCTTC
few,-,TRBJ1-1,TRBV30,CAWSPGVNTEAFF,TGTGCCTGGAGTCCAGGTGTGAACACTGAAGCTTTCTTT
few,TRBD1,TRBJ2-5,TRBV27,CASSQTWDSRTQYF,TGTGCCAGCAGTCAAACTTGGGACAGCAGGACCCAGTACTTC
-,-,TRBJ2-2,TRBV29-1,CSVPDRGAGELFF,TGCAGCGTTCCGGATCGGGGCGCCGGGGAGCTGTTTTTT
-,TRBD1,TRBJ1-1,TRBV7-8,CASSSDRGWDTEAFF,TGTGCCAGCAGCTCCGACAGGGGATGGGACACTGAAGCTTTCTTT
-,TRBD1,TRBJ2-6,TRBV9,CASSAGTGSSGANVLTF,TGTGCCAGCAGCGCCGGGACAGGGTCCTCTGGGGCCAACGTCCTGACTTTC
-,TRBD2,TRBJ2-3,TRBV9,CASSVERRTSRADTQYF,TGTGCCAGCAGCGTAGAGCGGCGGACTAGCAGGGCAGATACGCAGTATTTT
once,-,TRBJ2-1,TRBV11-2,CASSKFGNEQFF,TGTGCCAGCAGCAAATTTGGTAATGAGCAGTTCTTC
-,-,TRBJ1-1,TRBV4-3,CASSPDSSMNTEAFF,TGCGCCAGCAGCCCGGACAGCTCAATGAACACTGAAGCTTTCTTT
-,-,TRBJ2-2,TRBV13,CASSLTNWNTGELFF,TGTGCCAGCAGCTTAACGAATTGGAACACCGGGGAGCTGTTTTTT
-,TRBD2,TRBJ2-7,TRBV27,CASSLLSGNEQYF,TGTGCCAGCAGTTTATTGAGCGGGAACGAGCAGTACTTC
-,TRBD1,TRBJ1-1,TRBV5-1,CASSSQGAGTEAFF,TGCGCCAGCAGCTCACAGGGGGCCGGCACTGAAGCTTTCTTT